Given below is one T cell receptor beta chain in context. Its antigen is as yet unknown. Germline V gene lookup returns CDR1 MNHNY and CDR2 SVGAGI (reference sequence). The CDR3 extends over 14 amino acids. V was clipped by 6 bases and J by 3 bases, with 12 bases between them. This entry is derived from a study of siplizumab effects on memory and regulatory T cells. Findings and limits, study-wide: A minor share of alloreactive clones matched unstimulated subsets. An assignable naive or memory phenotype was lacking in roughly 75-96% of proliferating CD4+ or CD8+ clones. Siplizumab significantly lowered the alloreactive sequences that could be traced to unstimulated CD4+ memory cells.

Repertoires were generated with immunoSEQ multiplex PCR, while TCRdb's copy carries only in-frame clones and drops some. Seen here are 50,000 to 75,000 clones, 90% to 97% observed once, and the top ten hold around 0.086%. Unstimulated TEMRA, naive, memory and effector memory subsets were sequenced in a few donor pairs. The source is a human donor in good health. The rearrangement uses TRBV6-6 and TRBJ1-5; no clear D gene. Material for sequencing was naive CD8+ T cells sorted from blood. The DNA of the CDR3 is TGTGCCAGCAGCCTGGACGGATTCAATCAGCCCCAGCATTTT. Its translation is CASSLDGFNQPQHF.